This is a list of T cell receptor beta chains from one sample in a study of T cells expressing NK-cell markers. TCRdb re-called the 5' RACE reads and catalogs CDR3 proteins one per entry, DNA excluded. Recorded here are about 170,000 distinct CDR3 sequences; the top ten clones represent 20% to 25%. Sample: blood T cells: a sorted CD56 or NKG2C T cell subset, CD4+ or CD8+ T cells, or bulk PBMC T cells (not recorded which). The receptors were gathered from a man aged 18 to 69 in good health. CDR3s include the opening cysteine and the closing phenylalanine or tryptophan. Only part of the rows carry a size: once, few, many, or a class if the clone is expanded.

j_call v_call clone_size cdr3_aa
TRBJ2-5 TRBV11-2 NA CASSLGQGTQYF
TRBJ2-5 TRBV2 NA CASTSGQGWKETQYF
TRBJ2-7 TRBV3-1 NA CASSQGVGTSLSYEQYF
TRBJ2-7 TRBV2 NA CASSGLAYEQYF
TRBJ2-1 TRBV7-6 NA CASSLGTSGGEFEQFF
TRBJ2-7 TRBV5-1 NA CASSLVGLLSYEQYF
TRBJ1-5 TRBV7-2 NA CASSLEFGQGAQPQHF
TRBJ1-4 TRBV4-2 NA CASSQEWGQGVNEKLFF
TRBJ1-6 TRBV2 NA CASTPKVAYNSPLHF
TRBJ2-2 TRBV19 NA CASSIPGFDRGTNTGELFF
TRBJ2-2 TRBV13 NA CASSFRGASEYTGELFF
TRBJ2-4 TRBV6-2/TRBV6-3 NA CASSYRGLAGLKNIQYF
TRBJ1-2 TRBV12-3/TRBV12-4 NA CASSLTVDYGYTF
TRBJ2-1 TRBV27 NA CASSLSGGDRYNEQFF
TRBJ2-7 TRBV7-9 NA CASSFWTGASYEQYF
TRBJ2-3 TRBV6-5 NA CASSYSAGGRNTQYF
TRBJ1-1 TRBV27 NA CASSFGQNTEAFF
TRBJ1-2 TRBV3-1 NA CASSQDRVAMPDGYTF
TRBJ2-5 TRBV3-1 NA CASSRSPAGGGETQYF
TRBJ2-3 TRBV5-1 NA CASSSRGRSTDTQYF
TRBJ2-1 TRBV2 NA CAGPGSRGDVYNEQFF
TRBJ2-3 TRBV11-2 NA CASSFRGRRTDTQYF
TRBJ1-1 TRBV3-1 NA CASSQTGTGDTEAFF
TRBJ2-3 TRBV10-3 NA CAISEVGLAGEFTDTQYF
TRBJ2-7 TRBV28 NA CASRPDYDRKDEQYF
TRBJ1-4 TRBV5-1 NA CASSLGWGDDEKLFF
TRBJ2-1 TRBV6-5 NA CASSSLASGGYNEQFF
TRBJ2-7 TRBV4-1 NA CASSQGTSGGWEQYF
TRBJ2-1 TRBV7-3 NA CASSLSLASYNEQFF
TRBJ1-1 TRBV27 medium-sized CASSLSGADTEAFF
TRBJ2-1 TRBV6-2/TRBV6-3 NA CASSWAARSTRQFF
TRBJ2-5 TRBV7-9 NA CASTGSGGAPETQYF
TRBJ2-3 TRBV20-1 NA CSATRPTVSTDTQYF
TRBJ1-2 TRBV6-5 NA CASSYSTGEGYTF
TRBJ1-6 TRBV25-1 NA CASSVPGSGTPLHF
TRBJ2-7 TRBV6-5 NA CASSYSQGYPSYEQYF
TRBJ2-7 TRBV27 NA CATGGAYEQYF
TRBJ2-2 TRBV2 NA CASSGDTSNTGELFF
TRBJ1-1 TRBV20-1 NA CSARVSGFVNTEAFF
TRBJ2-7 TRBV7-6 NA CASSLGQATYYEQYF
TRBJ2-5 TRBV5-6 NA CASKKQGALRETQYF
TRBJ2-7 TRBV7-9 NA CASSLVTGQDEQYF
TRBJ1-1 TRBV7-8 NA CASSARVTKRAEAFF
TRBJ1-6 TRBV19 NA CASSIFGNNSPLHF
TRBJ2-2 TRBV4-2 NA CASSHLMRAQNTGELFF
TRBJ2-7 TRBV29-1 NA CSVVQGDSGEQYF
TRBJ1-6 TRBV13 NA CASSTETDGGSPLHF
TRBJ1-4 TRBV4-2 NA CASSQDQVANEKLFF
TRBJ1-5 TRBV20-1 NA CSARALYNQPQHF